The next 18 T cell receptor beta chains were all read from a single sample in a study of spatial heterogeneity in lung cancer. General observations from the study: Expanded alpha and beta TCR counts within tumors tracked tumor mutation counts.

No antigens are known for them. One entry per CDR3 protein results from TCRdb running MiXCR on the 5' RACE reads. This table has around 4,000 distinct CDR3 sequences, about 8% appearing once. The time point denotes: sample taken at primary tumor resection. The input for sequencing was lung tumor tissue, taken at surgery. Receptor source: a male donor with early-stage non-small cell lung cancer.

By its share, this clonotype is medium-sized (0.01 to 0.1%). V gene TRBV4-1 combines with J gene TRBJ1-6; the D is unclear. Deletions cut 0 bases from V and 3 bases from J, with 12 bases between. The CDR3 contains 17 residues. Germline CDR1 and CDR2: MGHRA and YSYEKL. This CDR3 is CASSQDNTYLYNSPLHF. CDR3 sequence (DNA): TGCGCCAGCAGCCAAGATAACACCTACCTCTATAATTCACCCCTCCACTTT.

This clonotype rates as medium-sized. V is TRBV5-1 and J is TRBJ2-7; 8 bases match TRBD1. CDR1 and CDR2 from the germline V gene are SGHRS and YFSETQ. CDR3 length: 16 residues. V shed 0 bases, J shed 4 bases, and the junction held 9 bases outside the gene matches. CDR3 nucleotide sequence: TGCGCCAGCAGCTTGGGGACAGGGCAGACGCTATACGAGCAGTACTTC. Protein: CASSLGTGQTLYEQYF.

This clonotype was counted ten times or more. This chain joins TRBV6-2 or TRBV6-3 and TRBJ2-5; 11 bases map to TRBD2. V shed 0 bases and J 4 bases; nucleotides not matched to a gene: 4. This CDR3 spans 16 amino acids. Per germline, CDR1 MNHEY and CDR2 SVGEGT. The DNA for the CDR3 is TGTGCCAGCAGTTACTCTAGCGGGAGGGCCGGAGAGACCCAGTACTTC. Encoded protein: CASSYSSGRAGETQYF.

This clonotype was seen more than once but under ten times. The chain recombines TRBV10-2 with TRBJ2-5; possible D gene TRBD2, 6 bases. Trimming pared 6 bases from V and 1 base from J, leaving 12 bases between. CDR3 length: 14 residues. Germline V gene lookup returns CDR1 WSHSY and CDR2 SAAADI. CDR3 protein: CASSGSRGQETQYF. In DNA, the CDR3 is TGCGCCAGCAGCGGGAGTAGGGGCCAAGAGACCCAGTACTTC.

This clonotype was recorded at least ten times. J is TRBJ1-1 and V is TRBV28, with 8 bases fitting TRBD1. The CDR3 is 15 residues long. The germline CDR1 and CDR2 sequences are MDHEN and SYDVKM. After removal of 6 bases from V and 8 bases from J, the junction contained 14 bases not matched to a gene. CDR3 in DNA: TGTGCCAGCAGACCAGGGGGCGGGGAAGGGAGGGAAGCTTTCTTT. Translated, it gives CASRPGGGEGREAFF.

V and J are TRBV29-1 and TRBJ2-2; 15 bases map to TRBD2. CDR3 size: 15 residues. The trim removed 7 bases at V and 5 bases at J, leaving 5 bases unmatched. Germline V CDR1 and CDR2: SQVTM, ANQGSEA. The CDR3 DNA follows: TGCAGCGCCCGGACTAGCGGGAGGGGGACCGGGGAGCTGTTTTTT. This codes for CSARTSGRGTGELFF.

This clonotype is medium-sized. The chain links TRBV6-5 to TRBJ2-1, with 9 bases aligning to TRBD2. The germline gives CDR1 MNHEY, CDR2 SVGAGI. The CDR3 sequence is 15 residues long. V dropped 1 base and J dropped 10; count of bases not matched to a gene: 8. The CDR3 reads CASSYLAGGLVEQFF. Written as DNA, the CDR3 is TGTGCCAGCAGTTACTTGGCGGGAGGGTTGGTAGAGCAGTTCTTC.

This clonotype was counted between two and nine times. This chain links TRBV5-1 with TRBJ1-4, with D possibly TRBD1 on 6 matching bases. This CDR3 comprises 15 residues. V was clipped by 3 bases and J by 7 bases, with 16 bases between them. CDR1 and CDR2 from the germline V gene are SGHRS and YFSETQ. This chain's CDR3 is CASSSREGESEKLFF. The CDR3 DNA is TGCGCCAGCAGCTCTAGGGAGGGGGAGAGTGAAAAACTGTTTTTT.

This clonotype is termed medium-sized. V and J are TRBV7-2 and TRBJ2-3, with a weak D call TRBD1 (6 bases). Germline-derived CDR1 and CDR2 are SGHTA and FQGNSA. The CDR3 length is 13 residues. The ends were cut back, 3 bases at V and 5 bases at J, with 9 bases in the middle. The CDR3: CASSLVRGDTQYF. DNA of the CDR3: TGTGCCAGCAGCTTGGTCAGGGGAGATACGCAGTATTTT.

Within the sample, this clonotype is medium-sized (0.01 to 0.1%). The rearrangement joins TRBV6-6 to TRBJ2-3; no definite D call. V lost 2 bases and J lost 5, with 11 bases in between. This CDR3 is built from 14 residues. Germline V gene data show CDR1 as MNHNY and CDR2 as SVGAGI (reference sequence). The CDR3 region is CASSYGQLVDTQYF. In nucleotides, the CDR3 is TGTGCCAGCAGTTACGGGCAGCTTGTAGATACGCAGTATTTT.

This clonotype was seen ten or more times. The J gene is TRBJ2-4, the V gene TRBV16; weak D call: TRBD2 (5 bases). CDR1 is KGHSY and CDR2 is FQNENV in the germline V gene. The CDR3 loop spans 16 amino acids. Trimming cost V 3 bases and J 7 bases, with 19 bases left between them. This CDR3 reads CASSHSFSEGRNIQYF. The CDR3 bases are TGTGCCAGCAGCCACTCCTTCAGCGAGGGCAGGAACATTCAGTACTTC.

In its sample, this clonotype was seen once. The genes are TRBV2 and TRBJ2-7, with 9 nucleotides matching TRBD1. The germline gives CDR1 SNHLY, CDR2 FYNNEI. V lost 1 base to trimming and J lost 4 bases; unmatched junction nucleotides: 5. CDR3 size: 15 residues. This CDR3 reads CASSEEDRGLYEQYF. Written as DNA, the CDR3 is TGTGCCAGCAGTGAAGAGGACAGGGGCCTATACGAGCAGTACTTC.

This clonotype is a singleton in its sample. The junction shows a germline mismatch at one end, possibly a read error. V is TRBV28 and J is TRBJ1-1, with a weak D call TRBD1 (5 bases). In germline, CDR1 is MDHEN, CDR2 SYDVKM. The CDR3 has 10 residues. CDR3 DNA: TGTACCAGCAGGGCAGGAGCAGCTTTCTTT. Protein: CTSRAGAAFF.

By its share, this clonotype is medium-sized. CDR3 nucleotides: TGTGCCAGCAGCTTAGTTGGGGACTATGGCTACACCTTC. This codes for CASSLVGDYGYTF. This chain connects TRBV7-9 to TRBJ1-2; D remains ambiguous. Trimming removed 1 base from V and 3 bases from J, with 6 bases in between. CDR3 size: 13 residues. From germline, CDR1 is SEHNR and CDR2 FQNEAQ (reference sequence).

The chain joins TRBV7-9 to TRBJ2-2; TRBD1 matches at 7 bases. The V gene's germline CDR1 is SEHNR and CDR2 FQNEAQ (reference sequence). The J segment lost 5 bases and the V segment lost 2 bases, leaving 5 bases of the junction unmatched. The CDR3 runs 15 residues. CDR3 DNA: TGTGCCAGCAGCTTAAGACAGGGAAGGACCGGGGAGCTGTTTTTT. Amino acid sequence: CASSLRQGRTGELFF.

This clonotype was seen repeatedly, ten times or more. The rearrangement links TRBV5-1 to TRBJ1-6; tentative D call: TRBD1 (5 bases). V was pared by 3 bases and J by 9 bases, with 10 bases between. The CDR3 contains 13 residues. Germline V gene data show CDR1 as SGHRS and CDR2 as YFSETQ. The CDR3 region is CASSWDFSSPLHF. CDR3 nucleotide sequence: TGCGCCAGCAGCTGGGACTTTTCTTCACCCCTCCACTTT.

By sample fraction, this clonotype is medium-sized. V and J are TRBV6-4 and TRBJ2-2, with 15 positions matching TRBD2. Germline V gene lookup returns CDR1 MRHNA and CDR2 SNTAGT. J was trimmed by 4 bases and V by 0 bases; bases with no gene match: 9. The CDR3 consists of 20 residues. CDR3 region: CASSDSRGTSGGILTGELFF. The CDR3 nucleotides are TGTGCCAGCAGTGACTCGAGAGGGACTAGCGGGGGGATCCTCACCGGGGAGCTGTTTTTT.

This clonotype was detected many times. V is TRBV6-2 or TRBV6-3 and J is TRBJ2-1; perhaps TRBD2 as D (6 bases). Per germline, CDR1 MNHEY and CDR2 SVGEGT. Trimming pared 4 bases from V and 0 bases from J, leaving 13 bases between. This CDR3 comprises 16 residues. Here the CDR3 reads CASSFERASSYNEQFF. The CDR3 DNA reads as TGTGCCAGCAGTTTCGAGCGGGCCAGCTCCTACAATGAGCAGTTCTTC.